These 21 T cell receptor beta chains came from one sample sequenced in a study of CXCR3-negative and CXCR3-positive naive CD8 T cells. Notes on the study in general: CXCR3-positive naive cells had more hydrophobic TRB CDR3s than CXCR3-negative naive cells.

The TRB libraries of cDNA were built by UMI-labeled 5' RACE. No DNA is given; TCRdb re-called the 5' RACE reads and lists each CDR3 protein once. With 100,000 to 150,000 distinct CDR3 sequences in the sample, the ten largest clones hold 0.59%. No antigen is known for these receptors. Sequencing was carried out using naive CXCR3+ CD8+ T cells from blood. The subset denotes: CD45RO-CCR7+CD27+CD95- naive CD8+ T cells expressing CXCR3 (TNR3+). These receptors all come from a human donor in good health. Some clones in this sample may be carry-over from other donors' samples.

The chain couples TRBV6-1 to TRBJ2-5; the D call of TRBD1 rests on TCRdb alone, since no DNA is present to check it. Germline-derived CDR1 and CDR2 are MNHNS and SASEGT. The CDR3 is made up of 16 amino acids. Here the CDR3 reads CASSERTGGQGETQYF.

CDR3: CASSLGGGGQGHF. The J gene is TRBJ2-7, the V gene TRBV12-3 or TRBV12-4; the D call from TCRdb, TRBD1, cannot be confirmed without DNA. The CDR3 extends over 13 amino acids.

The chain is built from TRBV5-1 and TRBJ2-1; TCRdb returns TRBD1, unconfirmable since there is no DNA. Germline-derived CDR1 and CDR2 are SGHRS and YFSETQ. The CDR3 covers 17 residues. The CDR3 sequence: CASSLGRTGGVQGEQFF. The full variable domain, with the rest looked up from reference TRBV5-1 and TRBJ2-1, is KAGVTQTPRYLIKTRGQQVTLSCSPISGHRSVSWYQQTPGQGLQFLFEYFSETQRNKGNFPGRFSGRQFSNSRSEMNVSTLELGDSALYLCASSLGRTGGVQGEQFFGPGTRLTVL.

The rearrangement joins TRBV28 to TRBJ2-7; TCRdb's D call, TRBD1, is unchecked because there is no DNA. The length of the CDR3 is 14 residues. Germline V CDR1 and CDR2: MDHEN, SYDVKM. CDR3: CASKEGQSTYEQYF.

The rearrangement joins TRBV13 to TRBJ2-3; TCRdb outputs TRBD1, but without DNA this stays unchecked. The CDR3 consists of 13 residues. The germline CDR1 and CDR2 sequences are PRHDT and FYEKMQ (reference sequence). The CDR3 loop reads CASTKRGPDTQYF.

This chain links TRBV21-1 with TRBJ1-5; with no DNA, the TCRdb D assignment of TRBD1 cannot be verified. TRBV21-1 constitutes a pseudogene. CDR3 length: 16 residues. CDR3 residues: CASSSRTTGFRQPQHF.

V gene TRBV12-3 or TRBV12-4 combines with J gene TRBJ2-3. CDR3 length: 16 residues. The CDR3: CASSQTVGASTDTQYF.

The chain uses TRBV10-3 and TRBJ1-1; lacking DNA, the TRBD1 call made by TCRdb goes unchecked. CDR1 is ENHRY, CDR2 SYGVKD, per germline. The CDR3 length is 15 residues. CDR3 sequence: CAISESGSGYTEAFF.

This sequence joins TRBV29-1 and TRBJ1-6; the D gene TCRdb calls, TRBD1, cannot be checked with no DNA. The CDR3 length is 14 residues. CDR1 is SQVTM and CDR2 is ANQGSEA in the germline V gene. The CDR3 sequence: CSVASGGSNSPLHF.

This chain joins TRBV7-3 and TRBJ1-1; with no DNA, the TCRdb D assignment of TRBD1 cannot be verified. Germline V gene data show CDR1 as SGHTA and CDR2 as FQGTGA. The CDR3 runs 14 residues. The chain's CDR3 is CASSLTGGNTEAFF. The variable domain in full, with the rest retrieved from reference TRBV7-3 and TRBJ1-1, is GAGVSQTPSNKVTEKGKYVELRCDPISGHTALYWYRQSLGQGPEFLIYFQGTGAADDSGLPNDRFFAVRPEGSVSTLKIQRTERGDSAVYLCASSLTGGNTEAFFGQGTRLTVV.

The chain recombines TRBV29-1 with TRBJ2-1. Germline V gene sequence: CDR1 SQVTM, CDR2 ANQGSEA. The CDR3 sequence is 14 residues long. CDR3 amino acids: CSAQSEISYNEQFF.

This sequence joins TRBV18 and TRBJ2-1. CDR1 KGHSH and CDR2 LQKENI come from the germline V gene. The CDR3 is made up of 13 amino acids. The CDR3 reads CASSPPADDEQFF.

The chain joins TRBV7-2 to TRBJ2-3; there is no DNA to check the TCRdb D call of TRBD1. CDR1 SGHTA and CDR2 FQGNSA come from the germline V gene. The CDR3 is 16 residues long. The chain's CDR3 is CASSPWGRGSTDTQYF.

The chain has TRBV4-3 and TRBJ2-2; TCRdb reports TRBD2, a call that lacks DNA to check it against. CDR3 length equals 19 residues. CDR1 is LGHNA, CDR2 YSLEER, per germline. The CDR3 is CASSQDGPPAGGVTGELFF.

V usage is TRBV7-6 and J usage is TRBJ1-1; the TRBD1 assignment by TCRdb is unverifiable without DNA. The CDR3 contains 15 residues. Germline V gene data show CDR1 as SGHVS and CDR2 as FNYEAQ. The CDR3 protein is CASSLGGHVNTEAFF.

The CDR3: CAWRTASTDTQYF. The gene calls are TRBV30 and TRBJ2-3. The CDR3 totals 13 residues. CDR1 and CDR2 from the germline V gene are GTSNPN and SVGIG (reference sequence). The complete variable domain, with remaining parts taken from reference TRBV30 and TRBJ2-3, reads SQTIHQWPATLVQPVGSPLSLECTVEGTSNPNLYWYRQAAGRGLQLLFYSVGIGQISSEVPQNLSASRPQDRQFILSSKKLLLSDSGFYLCAWRTASTDTQYFGPGTRLTVL.

The chain has TRBV9 and TRBJ2-7. The CDR3 is 14 amino acids. Germline V gene lookup returns CDR1 SGDLS and CDR2 YYNGEE. The CDR3 region is CASSWTAEAYEQYF.

The V gene is TRBV13, the J gene TRBJ2-1; checking the TCRdb D call of TRBD2 is not possible without DNA. The CDR3 consists of 17 residues. The germline CDR1 and CDR2 sequences are PRHDT and FYEKMQ (reference sequence). The CDR3 sequence is CASSSGTSGRFENEQFF. The full variable domain, completed using reference TRBV13 and TRBJ2-1, is AAGVIQSPRHLIKEKRETATLKCYPIPRHDTVYWYQQGPGQDPQFLISFYEKMQSDKGSIPDRFSAQQFSDYHSELNMSSLELGDSALYFCASSSGTSGRFENEQFFGPGTRLTVL.

The chain uses TRBV4-3 and TRBJ2-7; as DNA is missing, the TRBD2 call by TCRdb cannot be tested. Looked up from germline, CDR1 is LGHNA and CDR2 is YSLEER. The CDR3 extends over 15 amino acids. The CDR3 protein is CASSPGLTSGFEQYF.

The V call is TRBV7-9, the J call TRBJ2-7; the D call from TCRdb, TRBD1, cannot be confirmed without DNA. This CDR3 comprises 15 residues. Germline V gene data show CDR1 as SEHNR and CDR2 as FQNEAQ (reference sequence). CDR3: CASSFGQGDAYEQYF.

The V call is TRBV7-9, the J call TRBJ1-2; the D call from TCRdb, TRBD1, cannot be confirmed without DNA. CDR3 length: 14 residues. Looked up from germline, CDR1 is SEHNR and CDR2 is FQNEAQ (reference sequence). The CDR3 is CASSPPFVNYGYTF.